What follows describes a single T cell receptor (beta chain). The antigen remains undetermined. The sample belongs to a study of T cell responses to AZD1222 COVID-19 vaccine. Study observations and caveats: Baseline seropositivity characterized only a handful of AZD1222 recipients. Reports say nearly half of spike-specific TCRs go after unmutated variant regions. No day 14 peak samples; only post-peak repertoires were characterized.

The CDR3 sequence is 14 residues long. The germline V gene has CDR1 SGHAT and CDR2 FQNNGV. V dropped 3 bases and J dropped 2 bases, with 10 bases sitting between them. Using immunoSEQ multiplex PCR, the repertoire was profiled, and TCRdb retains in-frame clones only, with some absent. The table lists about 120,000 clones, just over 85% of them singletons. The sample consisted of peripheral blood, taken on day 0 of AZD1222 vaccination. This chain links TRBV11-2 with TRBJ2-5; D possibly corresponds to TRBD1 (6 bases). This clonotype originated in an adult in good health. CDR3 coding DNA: TGTGCCAGCAGCTTCGCCAGGGGACAAGAGACCCAGTACTTC. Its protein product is CASSFARGQETQYF.